This TCR beta chain was recovered during a study of response to subunit inactivated influenza vaccine. This clonotype has a handful of counts. Its antigen is unidentified. Notes on the study in general: Authors proposed each seasonal influenza vaccination draws in few new T cells.

Germline CDR1 reads DFQATT; CDR2 reads SNEGSKA (reference sequence). V was shortened by 4 bases and J by 0 bases, with 11 bases between the two germline ends. CDR3 length equals 14 residues. TCRdb called the RT-PCR reads again in MiXCR, with one record for every CDR3 protein. The sample includes about 700,000 distinct CDR3 sequences, around 15% of them seen just once. The specimen comprised PBMCs from blood, sampled 14 to 15 days before vaccination. The chain combines TRBV20-1 with TRBJ2-3; tentatively, D is TRBD1 (5 bases). The source is a man aged 45-60 years who received an inactivated influenza vaccine. The chain's CDR3 is CSATGQASTDTQYF. The CDR3 bases are TGCAGTGCTACCGGACAAGCTAGCACAGATACGCAGTATTTT.